The present T cell receptor beta chain was sequenced within a study of CD8 T cells in Susac syndrome. Study-level points and caveats: As the study acknowledged, the number of individuals who were part of its TCR sequencing and HLA analysis was relatively small.

A note on this clonotype: Antigen specificity is unknown.

It was with random hexamers that 0.5 to 1 ug RNA was reverse transcribed. TCRdb fed the immunoSEQ multiplex PCR reads into MiXCR, producing one record per CDR3 protein. This table holds around 180,000 distinct CDR3 sequences, approximately 95% found once. The multiple sclerosis control group comprised treatment-naive patients with stable or active relapsing-remitting disease. Through negative isolation, CD4+ and CD8+ T cells were obtained, while TEMRA cells were enriched using FACS. In germline, CDR1 is SEHNR, CDR2 FQNEAQ (reference sequence). V gave up 6 bases and J gave up 0 bases, with 11 bases separating them. The CDR3 length is 14 residues.

The receptor's source is a human donor with multiple sclerosis. V gene TRBV7-9 combines with J gene TRBJ1-2; a possible D gene is TRBD1 (5 bases). The material sequenced was CD8+ T cells from PBMCs. The CDR3 region is CASRSTEANYGYTF. CDR3 bases: TGTGCCAGCAGATCGACAGAGGCTAACTATGGCTACACCTTC.